Below are 9 T cell receptor beta chains sequenced from a single sample in a study. TCRdb re-derived calls from the 5' RACE reads in MiXCR, one entry per CDR3 protein. Here the sample spans around 7,300 distinct CDR3 sequences, about 40% being singletons. Sequencing was done on a sample of memory CD4+ T cells sorted from blood. This sample's subset: memory CD4+ T cells, CD4+CD45RO+CD25-. These receptors originate from a female donor with breast cancer.

A few counts support this clonotype. The CDR3 nucleotides read TGTGCCAGCACCCCCGGGACTTCCTTCTACGAGCAGTACTTC. It translates to CASTPGTSFYEQYF. The rearrangement links TRBV2 to TRBJ2-7; D is perhaps TRBD2 (6 bases). V was clipped by 7 bases and J by 3 bases, with 16 bases between them. The V gene's germline CDR1 is SNHLY and CDR2 FYNNEI. The CDR3 runs to 14 residues.

Points on this clonotype: A much larger clone lies one base from this, so it may be a read error. The gene calls are TRBV4-1 and TRBJ2-7, with D hard to call. The germline V gene has CDR1 MGHRA and CDR2 YSYEKL. This CDR3 is 13 amino acids long. CDR3 amino acids: CASSQPDTYERYF. CDR3 DNA: TGCGCCAGCAGCCAACCTGACACCTACGAGCGGTACTTC.

This chain uses TRBV20-1 with TRBJ2-2; D perhaps matches TRBD1 (5 bases). From germline, CDR1 is DFQATT and CDR2 SNEGSKA (reference sequence). The CDR3 runs to 15 residues. Deletions cut 0 bases from V and 1 base from J, with 9 bases between. The CDR3 coding sequence is TGCAGTGCTAGAGATTTTGACAGGAACACCGGGGAGCTGTTTTTT. It translates to CSARDFDRNTGELFF.

The rearrangement uses TRBV20-1 and TRBJ1-1; D unresolved. Per the germline V gene, CDR1 is DFQATT and CDR2 is SNEGSKA (reference sequence). This CDR3 contains 15 residues. V was clipped by 0 bases and J by 4 bases, with 15 bases between them. In nucleotides, the CDR3 is TGCAGTGCTAGAGATCTGTCCGGGTATGGCACTGAAGCTTTCTTT. Translated: CSARDLSGYGTEAFF.

The rearrangement joins TRBV29-1 to TRBJ1-1, with a weak D call TRBD1 (6 bases). Germline loops: CDR1 SQVTM, CDR2 ANQGSEA. The CDR3 is made up of 13 amino acids. Trimming shortened V by 7 bases and J by 2 bases, and 14 bases separated the two germline ends. CDR3 in DNA: TGCAGCGCAGCAACGGGGGGCAACACTGAAGCTTTCTTT. Translating it yields CSAATGGNTEAFF.

V and J are TRBV7-2 and TRBJ2-3; D call uncertain. Germline lookup yields CDR1 SGHTA and CDR2 FQGNSA. This CDR3 comprises 15 residues. V was shortened by 2 bases and J by 2 bases, with 11 bases between the two germline ends. CDR3 region: CASSLIADNTDTQYF. The CDR3 bases are TGTGCCAGCAGCTTAATCGCAGATAACACAGATACGCAGTATTTT.

This clonotype occurred a few times. The chain employs TRBV4-1 and TRBJ2-1, with TRBD2 as a possible D gene (5 bases). The CDR3 loop spans 13 amino acids. Germline values: CDR1 MGHRA, CDR2 YSYEKL. Trimming took off 8 bases at V and 4 bases at J, with 12 bases between the two ends. This CDR3 reads CASGRGIYNEQFF. In nucleotides, the CDR3 is TGCGCCAGCGGACGAGGGATATACAATGAGCAGTTCTTC.

This clonotype was detected only a few times. V gene TRBV7-2 combines with J gene TRBJ2-1; TRBD2 aligns across 7 bases. This CDR3 has 15 residues. Trimming removed 5 bases from V and 9 bases from J; junction bases left unmatched: 13. The V gene's germline CDR1 is SGHTA and CDR2 FQGNSA. The DNA of the CDR3 is TGTGCCAGCAGCCCACGTTTAGAGCGGGACGGTGAGCAGTTCTTC. This encodes CASSPRLERDGEQFF.

The chain couples TRBV7-2 to TRBJ2-7; D perhaps matches TRBD1 (6 bases). The CDR3 is 14 residues long. CDR1 and CDR2 from the germline V gene are SGHTA and FQGNSA. V lost 1 base and J lost 1, with 8 bases in between. CDR3 loop: CASSLEQGSYEQYF. CDR3 nucleotides: TGTGCCAGCAGCTTAGAACAGGGATCCTACGAGCAGTACTTC.